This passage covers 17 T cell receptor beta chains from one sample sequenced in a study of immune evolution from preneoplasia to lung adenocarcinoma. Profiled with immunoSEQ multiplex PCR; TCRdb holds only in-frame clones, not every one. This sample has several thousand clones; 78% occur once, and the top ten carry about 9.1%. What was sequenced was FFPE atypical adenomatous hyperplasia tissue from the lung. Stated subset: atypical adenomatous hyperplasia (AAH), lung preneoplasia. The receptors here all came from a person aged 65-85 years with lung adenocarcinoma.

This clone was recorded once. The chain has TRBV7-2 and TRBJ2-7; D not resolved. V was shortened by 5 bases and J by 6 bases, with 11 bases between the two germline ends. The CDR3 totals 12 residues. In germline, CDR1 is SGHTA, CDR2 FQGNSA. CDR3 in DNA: TGTGCCAGCAGCACTTGGGGAAGCGAGCAGTACTTC. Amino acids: CASSTWGSEQYF.

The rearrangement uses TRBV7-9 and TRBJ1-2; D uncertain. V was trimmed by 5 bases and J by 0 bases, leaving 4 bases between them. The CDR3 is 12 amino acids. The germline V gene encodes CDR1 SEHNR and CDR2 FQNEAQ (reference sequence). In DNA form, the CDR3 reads TGTGCCAGCAGCCATTCTAACTATGGCTACACCTTC. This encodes CASSHSNYGYTF.

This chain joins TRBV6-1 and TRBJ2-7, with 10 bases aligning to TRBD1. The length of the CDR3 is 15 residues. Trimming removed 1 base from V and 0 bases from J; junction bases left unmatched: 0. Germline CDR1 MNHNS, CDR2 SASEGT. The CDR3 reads CASSEGTGGSYEQYF. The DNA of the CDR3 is TGTGCCAGCAGTGAAGGGACAGGGGGCTCCTACGAGCAGTACTTC.

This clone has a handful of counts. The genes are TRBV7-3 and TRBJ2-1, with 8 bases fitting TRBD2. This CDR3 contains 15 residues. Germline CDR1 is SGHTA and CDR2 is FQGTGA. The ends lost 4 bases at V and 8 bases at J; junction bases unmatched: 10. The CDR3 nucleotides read TGTGCCAGCAGCTCGGGGAGCGGGAGCGGGGATGAGCAGTTCTTC. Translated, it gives CASSSGSGSGDEQFF.

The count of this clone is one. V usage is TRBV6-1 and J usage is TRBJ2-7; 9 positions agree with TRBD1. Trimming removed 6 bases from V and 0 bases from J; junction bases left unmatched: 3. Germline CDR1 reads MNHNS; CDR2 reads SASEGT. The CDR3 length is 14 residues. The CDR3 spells CASRPGQGSYEQYF. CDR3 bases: TGTGCCAGCAGACCGGGACAGGGCTCCTACGAGCAGTACTTC.

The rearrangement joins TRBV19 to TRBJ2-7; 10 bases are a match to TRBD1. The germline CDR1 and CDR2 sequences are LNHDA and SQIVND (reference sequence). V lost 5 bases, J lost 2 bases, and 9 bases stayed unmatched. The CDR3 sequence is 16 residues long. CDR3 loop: CASSDAPGTGAYEQYF. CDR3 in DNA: TGTGCCAGTAGTGACGCCCCCGGGACAGGGGCCTACGAGCAGTACTTC.

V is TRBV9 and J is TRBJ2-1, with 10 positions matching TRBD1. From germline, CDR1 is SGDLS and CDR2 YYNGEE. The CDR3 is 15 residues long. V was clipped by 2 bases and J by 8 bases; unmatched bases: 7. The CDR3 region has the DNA TGTGCCAGCAGCGTCGGGACAGGGGATGCGGATGAGCAGTTCTTC. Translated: CASSVGTGDADEQFF.

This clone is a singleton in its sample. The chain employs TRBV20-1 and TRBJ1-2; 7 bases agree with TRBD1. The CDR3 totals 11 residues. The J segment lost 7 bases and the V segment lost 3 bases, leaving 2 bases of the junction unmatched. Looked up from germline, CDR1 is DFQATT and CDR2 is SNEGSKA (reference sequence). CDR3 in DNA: TGCAGTGCTAGCAGGGGGGGTGGCTACACCTTC. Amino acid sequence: CSASRGGGYTF.

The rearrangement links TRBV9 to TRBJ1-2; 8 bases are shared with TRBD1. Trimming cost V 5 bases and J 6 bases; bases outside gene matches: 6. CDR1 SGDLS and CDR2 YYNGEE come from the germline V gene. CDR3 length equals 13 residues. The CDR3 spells CASRRTGWDGYTF. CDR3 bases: TGTGCCAGCAGGAGGACAGGGTGGGATGGCTACACCTTC.

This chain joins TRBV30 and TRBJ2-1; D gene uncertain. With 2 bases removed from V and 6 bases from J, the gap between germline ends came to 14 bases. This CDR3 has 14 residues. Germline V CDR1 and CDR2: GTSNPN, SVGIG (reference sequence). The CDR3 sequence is CAWSSKQLVNEQFF. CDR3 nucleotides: TGTGCCTGGAGTTCCAAGCAATTGGTCAATGAGCAGTTCTTC.

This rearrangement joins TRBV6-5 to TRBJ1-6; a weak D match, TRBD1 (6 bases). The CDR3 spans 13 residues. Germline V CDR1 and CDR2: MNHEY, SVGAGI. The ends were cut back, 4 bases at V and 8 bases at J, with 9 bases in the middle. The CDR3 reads CASSFGQYSPLHF. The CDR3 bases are TGTGCCAGCAGTTTCGGACAGTATTCACCCCTCCACTTT.

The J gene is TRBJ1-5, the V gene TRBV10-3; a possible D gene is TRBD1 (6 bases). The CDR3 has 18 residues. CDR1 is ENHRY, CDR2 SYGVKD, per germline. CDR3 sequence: CAISPRPGDTYSNQPQHF. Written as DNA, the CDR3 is TGTGCGATTTCTCCCCGCCCAGGGGACACCTATAGCAATCAGCCCCAGCATTTT.

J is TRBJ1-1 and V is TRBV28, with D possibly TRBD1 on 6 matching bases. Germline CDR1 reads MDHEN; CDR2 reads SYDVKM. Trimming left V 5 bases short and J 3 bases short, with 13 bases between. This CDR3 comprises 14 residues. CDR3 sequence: CASSPPGEDTEAFF. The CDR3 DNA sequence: TGTGCCAGCAGTCCGCCAGGGGAGGACACTGAAGCTTTCTTT.

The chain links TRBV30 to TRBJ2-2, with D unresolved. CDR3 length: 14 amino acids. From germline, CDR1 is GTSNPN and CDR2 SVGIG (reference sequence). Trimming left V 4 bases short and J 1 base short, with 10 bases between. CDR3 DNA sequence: TGTGCCTGGAATAGGATGGGGAACACCGGGGAGCTGTTTTTT. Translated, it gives CAWNRMGNTGELFF.

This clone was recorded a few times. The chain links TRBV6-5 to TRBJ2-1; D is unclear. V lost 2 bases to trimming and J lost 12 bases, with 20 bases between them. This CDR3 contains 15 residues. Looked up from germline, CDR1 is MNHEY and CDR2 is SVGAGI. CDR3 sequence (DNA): TGTGCCAGCAGTTACAATTCGCCAGACCCGGATTGGCAGTTCTTC. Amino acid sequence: CASSYNSPDPDWQFF.

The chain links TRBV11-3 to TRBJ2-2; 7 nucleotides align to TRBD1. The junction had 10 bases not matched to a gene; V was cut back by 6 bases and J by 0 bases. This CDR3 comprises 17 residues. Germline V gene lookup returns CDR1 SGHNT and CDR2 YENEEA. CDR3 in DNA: TGTGCCAGCAGTCTTACGTTTGGGACAGCGAACACCGGGGAGCTGTTTTTT. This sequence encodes CASSLTFGTANTGELFF.

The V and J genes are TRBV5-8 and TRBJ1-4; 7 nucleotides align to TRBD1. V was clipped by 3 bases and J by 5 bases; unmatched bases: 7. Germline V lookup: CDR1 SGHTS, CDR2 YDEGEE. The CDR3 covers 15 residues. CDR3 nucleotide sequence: TGTGCCAGCAGCTGGAAGGGGGCAGCGAATGAAAAACTGTTTTTT. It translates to CASSWKGAANEKLFF.